This T cell receptor (beta chain) was recorded in a study of Graves' ophthalmopathy and Graves' hyperthyroidism. Study in general: The authors defined stable hyperthyroidism as no ophthalmopathy within 18 months of follow-up. Findings and caveats of the study: Most thyroid clonotypes with frequency above 0.001 were detected in blood too. With roughly 65% sensitivity and about 78% specificity, the model predicted ophthalmopathy progression.

Clinical symptoms, serum thyroxine, TRAb, thyroid ultrasound and orbital computed tomography were relied on for diagnosis. Of note for this clonotype: Its antigen is not known. The junction departs from the called germline gene at one end, perhaps through a read error.

Germline loops: CDR1 SGHTA, CDR2 FQGNSA. This CDR3 is built from 14 residues. RNA transcripts yielded amplified TCR beta CDR3 regions. The first-round RT-PCR employed HTBI primers together with the Qiagen OneStep RT-PCR kit. A multiplex PCR was then performed as the second round. A single record per CDR3 protein comes from TCRdb applying MiXCR to the multiplex PCR reads. In the table there are about 550,000 distinct CDR3 sequences, less than 45% of which are singletons. The sequence came from an adult man with Graves' hyperthyroidism. The sequenced sample was peripheral blood or thyroid tissue (not recorded which). The chain couples TRBV7-2 to TRBJ2-5; 10 bases fit TRBD1. The CDR3 sequence: CASRGPGGTGAKFF. The CDR3, as DNA: TGTGCCAGCAGAGGCCCCGGCGGGACAGGGGCCAAGTTCTTC.